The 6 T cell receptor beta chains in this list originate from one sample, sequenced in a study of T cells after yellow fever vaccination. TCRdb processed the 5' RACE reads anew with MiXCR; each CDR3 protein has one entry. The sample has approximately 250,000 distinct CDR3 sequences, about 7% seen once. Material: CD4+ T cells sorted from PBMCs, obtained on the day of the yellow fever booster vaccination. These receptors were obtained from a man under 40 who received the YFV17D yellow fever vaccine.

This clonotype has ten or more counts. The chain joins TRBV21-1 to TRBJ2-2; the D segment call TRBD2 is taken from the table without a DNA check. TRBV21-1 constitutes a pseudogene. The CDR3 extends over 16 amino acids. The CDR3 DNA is TGTGCCAGCAGCAAAGGCGAGGACTCAGCGTTCGGGGAGCTGTTTTTT. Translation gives CASSKGEDSAFGELFF.

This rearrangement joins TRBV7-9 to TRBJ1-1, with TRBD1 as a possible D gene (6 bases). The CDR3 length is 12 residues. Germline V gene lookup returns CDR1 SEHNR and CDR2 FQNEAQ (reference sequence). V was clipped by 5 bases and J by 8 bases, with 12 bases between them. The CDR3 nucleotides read TGTGCCAGCAGCCCAGGAGACAGGGAAGCTTTCTTT. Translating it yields CASSPGDREAFF.

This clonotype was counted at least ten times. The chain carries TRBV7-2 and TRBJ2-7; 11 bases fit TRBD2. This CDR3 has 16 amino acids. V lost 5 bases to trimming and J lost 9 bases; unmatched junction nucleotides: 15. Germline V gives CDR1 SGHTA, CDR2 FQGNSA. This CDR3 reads CASSPIGFSGRARQYF. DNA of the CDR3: TGTGCCAGCAGCCCCATCGGGTTTAGCGGGAGGGCGAGGCAGTACTTC.

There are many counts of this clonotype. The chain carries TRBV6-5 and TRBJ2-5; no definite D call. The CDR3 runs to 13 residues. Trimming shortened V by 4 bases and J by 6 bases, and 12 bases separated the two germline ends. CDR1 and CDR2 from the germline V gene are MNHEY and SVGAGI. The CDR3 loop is CASSFTKEKTQYF. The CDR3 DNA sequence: TGTGCCAGCAGTTTCACTAAGGAGAAGACCCAGTACTTC.

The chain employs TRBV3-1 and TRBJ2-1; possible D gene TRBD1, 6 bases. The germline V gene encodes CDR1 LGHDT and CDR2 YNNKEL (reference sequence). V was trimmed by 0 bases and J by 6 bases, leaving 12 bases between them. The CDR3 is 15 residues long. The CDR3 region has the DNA TGTGCCAGCAGCCAAGAGATCTACAGGGCCAATGAGCAGTTCTTC. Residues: CASSQEIYRANEQFF.

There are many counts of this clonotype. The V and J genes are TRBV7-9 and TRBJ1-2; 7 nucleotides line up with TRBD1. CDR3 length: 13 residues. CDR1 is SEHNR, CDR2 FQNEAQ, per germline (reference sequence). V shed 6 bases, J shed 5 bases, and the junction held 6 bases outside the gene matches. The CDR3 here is CASSLQQGYGYTF. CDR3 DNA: TGTGCCAGCAGTTTACAACAGGGGTATGGCTACACCTTC. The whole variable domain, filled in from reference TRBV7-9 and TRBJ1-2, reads DTGVSQNPRHKITKRGQNVTFRCDPISEHNRLYWYRQTLGQGPEFLTYFQNEAQLEKSRLLSDRFSAERPKGSFSTLEIQRTEQGDSAMYLCASSLQQGYGYTFGSGTRLTVV.